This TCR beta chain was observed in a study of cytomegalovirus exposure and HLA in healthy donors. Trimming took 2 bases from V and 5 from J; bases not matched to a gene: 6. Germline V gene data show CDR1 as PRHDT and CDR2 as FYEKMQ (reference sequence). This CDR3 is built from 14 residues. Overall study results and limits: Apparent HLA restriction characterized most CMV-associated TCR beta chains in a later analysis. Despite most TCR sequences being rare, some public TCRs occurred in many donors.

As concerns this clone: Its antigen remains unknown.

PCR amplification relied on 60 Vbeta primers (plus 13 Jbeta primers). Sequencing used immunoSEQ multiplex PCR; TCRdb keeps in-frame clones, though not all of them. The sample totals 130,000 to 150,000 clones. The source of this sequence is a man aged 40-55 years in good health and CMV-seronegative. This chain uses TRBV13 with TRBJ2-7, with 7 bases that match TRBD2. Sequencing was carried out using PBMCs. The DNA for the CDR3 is TGTGCCAGCAGCTTAATTTCGGGAGGAGACGAGCAGTACTTC. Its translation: CASSLISGGDEQYF.